A single sample gave rise to the 20 T cell receptor beta chains below, sequenced in a study of blood T cells in healthy people across ages. Primed by a sample-barcoded 5' primer and a J-beta primer mix, a second PCR proceeded for 7 to 11 cycles. TCRdb reprocessed the 5' RACE reads with MiXCR, giving one entry per CDR3 protein. Altogether roughly 700,000 distinct CDR3 sequences are present, 45% to 50% being singletons, with the ten largest covering roughly 30%. Sequenced input: blood. The source of these receptors is a woman aged 60-70 years in good health.

Details on this clonotype: An end of the junction does not agree with germline; a read error may underlie this. The J gene is TRBJ2-5, the V gene TRBV2; possible D gene TRBD1, 6 bases. The CDR3 consists of 13 residues. CDR1 is SNHLY and CDR2 is FYNNEI in the germline V gene. CDR3 coding DNA: TGTGCCGGCAGAACAGGGATTGCGGAGACCCAGTACTTC. Protein product: CAGRTGIAETQYF. Variable domain in full (rest from reference TRBV2 and TRBJ2-5): EPEVTQTPSHQVTQMGQEVILRCVPISNHLYFYWYRQILGQKVEFLVSFYNNEISEKSEIFDDQFSVERPDGSNFTLKIRSTKLEDSAMYFCAGRTGIAETQYFGPGTRLLVL.

This chain connects TRBV28 to TRBJ2-3; TRBD2 matches at 7 bases. From germline, CDR1 is MDHEN and CDR2 SYDVKM. V trimming: 4 bases; J trimming: 4 bases; junction bases outside the gene matches: 11. CDR3 length equals 16 residues. The CDR3 DNA follows: TGTGCCAGCAGTTCTGGGTCTGCGGGAGTAGCAGATACGCAGTATTTT. Protein: CASSSGSAGVADTQYF. The full variable domain, its missing parts supplied by reference TRBV28 and TRBJ2-3, is DVKVTQSSRYLVKRTGEKVFLECVQDMDHENMFWYRQDPGLGLRLIYFSYDVKMKEKGDIPEGYSVSREKKERFSLILESASTNQTSMYLCASSSGSAGVADTQYFGPGTRLTVL.

The chain is built from TRBV12-3 or TRBV12-4 and TRBJ1-6, with 8 bases lining up with TRBD1. Germline trimming cut 1 base from V and 7 bases from J; bases unmatched to any gene: 3. The CDR3 sequence is 15 residues long. CDR3 nucleotide sequence: TGTGCCAGCAGTTTAGGGGCAGGGGGCAATTCACCCCTCCACTTT. Protein: CASSLGAGGNSPLHF.

The V and J genes are TRBV30 and TRBJ1-1; D not resolved. The CDR3 runs 12 residues. Trimming took off 0 bases at V and 10 bases at J, with 12 bases between the two ends. Germline lookup yields CDR1 GTSNPN and CDR2 SVGIG (reference sequence). CDR3 bases: TGTGCCTGGAGTGTACAACCCCAAGGAGCTTTCTTT. Amino acid sequence: CAWSVQPQGAFF.

The sample holds a few counts of this clonotype. The chain has TRBV20-1 and TRBJ1-2; TRBD1 agrees at 9 bases. Germline assignment: CDR1 DFQATT and CDR2 SNEGSKA (reference sequence). The CDR3 is 15 residues long. Germline trimming cut 5 bases from V and 4 bases from J; bases unmatched to any gene: 11. CDR3 in DNA: TGCAGTGCTGTCCATTCCGGGACAGGGACCTATGGCTACACCTTC. Translated: CSAVHSGTGTYGYTF.

Points on this clonotype: A much more abundant neighbour one base away suggests this may be a read error. The chain couples TRBV7-9 to TRBJ1-1; 7 nucleotides line up with TRBD1. This CDR3 is 14 amino acids long. Germline assignment: CDR1 SEHNR and CDR2 FQNEAQ (reference sequence). V lost 2 bases and J lost 6; bases outside the gene matches: 6. CDR3 DNA: TGTGCCAGCAGCTTACAGGGGGGAAACGCTGAAGCTTTCTTT. This codes for CASSLQGGNAEAFF.

The chain recombines TRBV6-2 or TRBV6-3 with TRBJ2-1, with D possibly being TRBD2 (5 bases). V was trimmed by 3 bases and J by 8 bases, leaving 17 bases between them. The CDR3 loop spans 15 amino acids. Looked up from germline, CDR1 is MNHEY and CDR2 is SVGEGT. CDR3 sequence (DNA): TGTGCCAGCAGTTATCTTAACGAGCTGAGGGATGAGCAGTTCTTC. It specifies CASSYLNELRDEQFF.

The J gene is TRBJ2-1, the V gene TRBV20-1; the D gene is possibly TRBD2 (7 bases). V lost 1 base and J lost 4, with 20 bases in between. The CDR3 loop spans 17 amino acids. Germline assignment: CDR1 DFQATT and CDR2 SNEGSKA (reference sequence). DNA of the CDR3: TGCAGTGCTAGAGTGCGTGCGGGGGCGCAGTCTTACAATGAGCAGTTCTTC. It is translated as CSARVRAGAQSYNEQFF.

The V and J genes are TRBV5-5 and TRBJ2-7; 13 bases line up with TRBD2. This CDR3 contains 16 residues. V gave up 0 bases and J gave up 4 bases; unmatched junction bases: 4. CDR1 and CDR2 (germline): SGHKS, YYEKEE (reference sequence). The CDR3 loop is CASSLGTSGRIYEQYF. CDR3 sequence (DNA): TGTGCCAGCAGCTTGGGGACTAGCGGGAGAATATACGAGCAGTACTTC.

The chain joins TRBV3-1 to TRBJ2-1, with 8 bases matching TRBD2. Germline assignment: CDR1 LGHDT and CDR2 YNNKEL (reference sequence). The CDR3 spans 18 residues. V shed 1 base, J shed 7 bases, and the junction held 15 bases outside the gene matches. Here the CDR3 reads CASSQGFLVLAGGNEQFF. The CDR3 DNA is TGTGCCAGCAGCCAAGGATTCCTCGTGCTAGCGGGTGGGAATGAGCAGTTCTTC.

This clonotype was recorded a few times. The chain carries TRBV4-3 and TRBJ2-3; D may be TRBD1 (6 bases). V was clipped by 0 bases and J by 4 bases, with 20 bases between them. The CDR3 has 18 amino acids. Per germline, CDR1 LGHNA and CDR2 YSLEER. The CDR3 spells CASSQDHPTGSMSDTQYF. The CDR3 nucleotides read TGCGCCAGCAGCCAAGACCACCCAACAGGGTCGATGTCAGATACGCAGTATTTT.

This clonotype showed up many times. V and J are TRBV4-3 and TRBJ2-1; D ambiguous. V was cut by 1 base and J by 7 bases, with 8 bases left in between. Germline V CDR1 and CDR2: LGHNA, YSLEER. The CDR3 is made up of 13 amino acids. This CDR3 is CASSQGYTNEQFF. The DNA for the CDR3 is TGCGCCAGCAGCCAAGGGTATACAAATGAGCAGTTCTTC.

The count of this clonotype is one. The chain joins TRBV10-3 to TRBJ2-5, with 14 bases aligning to TRBD2. This CDR3 region has 15 residues. In germline, CDR1 is ENHRY, CDR2 SYGVKD. V dropped 4 bases and J dropped 11; count of bases not matched to a gene: 9. The CDR3, as DNA: TGTGCCATCAGTGGGGGACTAGCGGGGGCCAATGAGCAGTACTTC. Its protein is CAISGGLAGANEQYF.

The chain links TRBV28 to TRBJ1-5; 7 bases fit TRBD1. The CDR3 is 15 residues long. V was clipped by 5 bases and J by 5 bases; unmatched bases: 9. CDR1 is MDHEN and CDR2 is SYDVKM in the germline V gene. DNA for the CDR3: TGTGCCAGCAGTCCAGCCGGGACAGAAGATCAGCCCCAGCATTTT. This gives the protein CASSPAGTEDQPQHF.

This chain connects TRBV7-2 to TRBJ1-5, with D uncertain. Deletions cut 5 bases from V and 3 bases from J, with 8 bases between. Germline CDR1 and CDR2: SGHTA and FQGNSA. The CDR3 is 13 amino acids. This CDR3 reads CASSDQYNQPQHF. The DNA of the CDR3 is TGTGCCAGCAGCGATCAATACAATCAGCCCCAGCATTTT.

This clonotype was seen repeatedly, ten times or more. The rearrangement joins TRBV30 to TRBJ2-7; D not certain. The V gene lost 2 bases and the J gene lost 6 bases, with 14 bases spanning the gap. The CDR3 consists of 13 residues. The germline CDR1 and CDR2 sequences are GTSNPN and SVGIG (reference sequence). The CDR3 reads CAWSPGYRTEQYF. CDR3 DNA: TGTGCCTGGAGTCCCGGTTACCGGACCGAGCAGTACTTC. Full variable domain (rest looked up from reference TRBV30 and TRBJ2-7): SQTIHQWPATLVQPVGSPLSLECTVEGTSNPNLYWYRQAAGRGLQLLFYSVGIGQISSEVPQNLSASRPQDRQFILSSKKLLLSDSGFYLCAWSPGYRTEQYFGPGTRLTVT.

This clonotype was observed at least ten times. V usage is TRBV11-1 and J usage is TRBJ2-1; TRBD2 agrees at 9 bases. The length of the CDR3 is 15 residues. Germline V gives CDR1 SGHAT, CDR2 FQDESV (reference sequence). V lost 3 bases and J lost 6; bases outside the gene matches: 6. The CDR3: CASSFLAGESNEQFF. The CDR3 nucleotides are TGTGCCAGCAGCTTCTTAGCGGGAGAGAGCAATGAGCAGTTCTTC.

This clonotype was observed a few times. This chain joins TRBV3-1 and TRBJ2-7, with 7 bases that match TRBD1. The V segment lost 4 bases and the J segment 0 bases; nucleotides outside the gene matches: 6. CDR3 length: 15 amino acids. Per the germline V gene, CDR1 is LGHDT and CDR2 is YNNKEL (reference sequence). CDR3 sequence: CASSLMTGLSYEQYF. The CDR3 DNA is TGTGCCAGCAGCCTCATGACAGGGCTCTCCTACGAGCAGTACTTC.

This clonotype has a handful of counts. This chain uses TRBV29-1 with TRBJ2-3; 8 bases match TRBD1. J gave up 2 bases and V 6 bases, and 7 bases lay outside the gene matches. Germline V gene lookup returns CDR1 SQVTM and CDR2 ANQGSEA. The CDR3 length is 14 residues. CDR3 sequence reads: CSVEVDRATDTQYF. As DNA, the CDR3 is TGCAGCGTCGAGGTGGACAGGGCCACAGATACGCAGTATTTT.

About this clonotype itself: The germline gene is not matched at one end of the junction; a read error may be the cause. This sequence joins TRBV4-2 and TRBJ2-3; D is perhaps TRBD2 (6 bases). CDR3 length equals 16 residues. The germline V gene encodes CDR1 LGHNA and CDR2 YNFKEQ. CDR3 loop: CAGSPLGGKNTDTQYF. CDR3 nucleotide sequence: TGTGCCGGCAGCCCACTGGGCGGGAAAAACACAGATACGCAGTATTTT.